These 15 T cell receptor beta chains share one sample of origin, sequenced in a study of OX40 agonist ivuxolimab in advanced cancers. TCRdb's table, derived via immunoSEQ multiplex PCR, lists solely in-frame clones and lacks some. The sample consists of over 55,000 clones, approximately 94% of them appearing once. The material sequenced was CD4+ or CD8+ T cells sorted from blood, taken in a trial of the OX40 agonist ivuxolimab. The origin of the receptors is an adult with an advanced solid tumor such as melanoma, head and neck, liver or kidney cancer.

This chain uses TRBV27 with TRBJ2-3; D is possibly TRBD2 (6 bases). V was trimmed by 3 bases and J by 2 bases, leaving 12 bases between them. Germline V gene data show CDR1 as MNHEY and CDR2 as SMNVEV (reference sequence). This CDR3 has 15 amino acids. CDR3 DNA sequence: TGTGCCAGCAGTTTGAGACTAGAGTCCACAGATACGCAGTATTTT. Residues: CASSLRLESTDTQYF.

This clone was recorded once. The chain has TRBV4-1 and TRBJ2-4; D is perhaps TRBD2 (5 bases). Germline V gene sequence: CDR1 MGHRA, CDR2 YSYEKL. V was cut by 5 bases and J by 7 bases, with 12 bases left in between. This CDR3 spans 13 amino acids. The CDR3 region is CASSALGENIQYF. CDR3 DNA sequence: TGCGCCAGCAGCGCCCTCGGGGAGAACATTCAGTACTTC.

This rearrangement joins TRBV9 to TRBJ2-7; D is possibly TRBD2 (5 bases). V was clipped by 3 bases and J by 2 bases, with 24 bases between them. Germline assignment: CDR1 SGDLS and CDR2 YYNGEE. The CDR3 contains 18 residues. CDR3 nucleotides: TGTGCCAGCAGCGCATCTCCGGAGGTCGGGGTTGGGCCCTACGAGCAGTACTTC. It yields the protein CASSASPEVGVGPYEQYF. The full variable domain, rest sourced from reference TRBV9 and TRBJ2-7, is DSGVTQTPKHLITATGQRVTLRCSPRSGDLSVYWYQQSLDQGLQFLIQYYNGEERAKGNILERFSAQQFPDLHSELNLSSLELGDSALYFCASSASPEVGVGPYEQYFGPGTRLTVT.

This chain connects TRBV5-4 to TRBJ2-6; D remains ambiguous. CDR1 SGHNT and CDR2 YYREEE come from the germline V gene (reference sequence). Between the trimmed V and J ends, which lost 0 bases and 0 bases, there was a span of 10 bases. The CDR3 runs to 17 residues. CDR3 in DNA: TGTGCCAGCAGCTTGGGGCCAGGCTCCTCTGGGGCCAACGTCCTGACTTTC. It specifies CASSLGPGSSGANVLTF.

The genes are TRBV28 and TRBJ1-1, with D possibly TRBD1 on 5 matching bases. With 3 bases removed from V and 5 bases from J, the gap between germline ends came to 13 bases. This CDR3 is 14 amino acids long. The germline V gene has CDR1 MDHEN and CDR2 SYDVKM. The CDR3 reads CASSFVGGRTEAFF. CDR3 nucleotide sequence: TGTGCCAGCAGTTTCGTGGGGGGGAGAACTGAAGCTTTCTTT.

The CDR3 sequence is CASSYSRGGTYGYTF. CDR3 sequence (DNA): TGTGCCAGCAGTTACTCCCGAGGGGGGACCTATGGCTACACCTTC. V and J are TRBV6-6 and TRBJ1-2, with D possibly TRBD1 on 6 matching bases. Germline CDR1 MNHNY, CDR2 SVGAGI (reference sequence). CDR3 size: 15 residues. V lost 0 bases, J lost 4 bases, and 12 bases lay in between.

The chain links TRBV4-3 to TRBJ2-3; D might be TRBD2 (5 bases). Between the trimmed V and J ends, which lost 1 base and 2 bases, there was a span of 10 bases. The CDR3 has 15 amino acids. Germline CDR1 reads LGHNA; CDR2 reads YSLEER. The CDR3 sequence: CASSQAGGSTDTQYF. CDR3 nucleotides: TGCGCCAGCAGCCAAGCTGGCGGGTCCACAGATACGCAGTATTTT.

This clone was seen just once. The CDR3 loop is CASRPNTRLGYGYTF. In DNA, the CDR3 is TGTGCCAGCAGACCCAACACCAGGCTTGGCTATGGCTACACCTTC. V gene TRBV6-5 combines with J gene TRBJ1-2; no clear D gene. Trimming left V 6 bases short and J 4 bases short, with 18 bases between. This CDR3 spans 15 amino acids. CDR1 is MNHEY, CDR2 SVGAGI, per germline.

This rearrangement joins TRBV5-1 to TRBJ2-7; weak D call: TRBD2 (7 bases). The CDR3 runs 14 residues. Deletions cut 3 bases from V and 3 bases from J, with 13 bases between. The V gene's germline CDR1 is SGHRS and CDR2 YFSETQ. CDR3 residues: CASSWGRESYEQYF. The CDR3 nucleotides are TGCGCCAGCAGCTGGGGGCGGGAGAGCTACGAGCAGTACTTC.

This clone showed up just once. As DNA, the CDR3 is TGTGCCAGCAGCTTCCGGGGACTCAATCAGCCCCAGCATTTT. It codes for CASSFRGLNQPQHF. The J gene is TRBJ1-5, the V gene TRBV7-9; the D gene is possibly TRBD1 (5 bases). Germline V gives CDR1 SEHNR, CDR2 FQNEAQ (reference sequence). The CDR3 consists of 14 residues. V was clipped by 3 bases and J by 3 bases, with 9 bases between them.

V usage is TRBV7-6 and J usage is TRBJ2-1, with 8 bases aligning to TRBD1. The CDR3 totals 13 residues. The junction had 2 bases not matched to a gene; V was cut back by 4 bases and J by 6 bases. Per the germline V gene, CDR1 is SGHVS and CDR2 is FNYEAQ. CDR3 sequence: CASSYTGGNEQFF. The CDR3 DNA sequence: TGTGCCAGCAGCTATACAGGGGGCAATGAGCAGTTCTTC. Filled out from reference TRBV7-6 and TRBJ2-1, the complete variable domain reads GAGVSQSPRYKVTKRGQDVALRCDPISGHVSLYWYRQALGQGPEFLTYFNYEAQQDKSGLPNDRFSAERPEGSISTLTIQRTEQRDSAMYRCASSYTGGNEQFFGPGTRLTVL.

The chain is built from TRBV10-2 and TRBJ2-1, with TRBD1 as a possible D gene (6 bases). V lost 6 bases to trimming and J lost 7 bases, with 10 bases between them. Germline-derived CDR1 and CDR2 are WSHSY and SAAADI. The CDR3 extends over 12 amino acids. CDR3 protein: CASSTQGNEQFF. CDR3 bases: TGCGCCAGCAGCACCCAGGGGAATGAGCAGTTCTTC.

The chain has TRBV9 and TRBJ1-2; no reliable D call. Germline loops: CDR1 SGDLS, CDR2 YYNGEE. With 3 bases removed from V and 0 bases from J, the gap between germline ends came to 12 bases. This CDR3 has 15 amino acids. CDR3 sequence reads: CASSARTEANYGYTF. In nucleotides, the CDR3 is TGTGCCAGCAGCGCCCGGACGGAAGCTAACTATGGCTACACCTTC.

This clone was seen just once. V gene TRBV4-3 combines with J gene TRBJ2-1, with 14 bases aligning to TRBD2. This CDR3 contains 15 residues. Looked up from germline, CDR1 is LGHNA and CDR2 is YSLEER. The V gene end was trimmed by 4 bases and the J gene end by 7 bases; junction bases not matched to a gene: 3. CDR3 DNA sequence: TGCGCCAGCAGCCCCGGACTAGCGGGGGGAAATGAGCAGTTCTTC. This sequence encodes CASSPGLAGGNEQFF.

J is TRBJ1-1 and V is TRBV4-1; 7 bases are a match to TRBD1. The germline V gene has CDR1 MGHRA and CDR2 YSYEKL. J lost 1 base, V lost 4 bases, and 9 bases had no gene match. The CDR3 is 16 amino acids. The CDR3, as DNA: TGCGCCAGCAGCCCTTTTCCGGGACAGCAGAACACTGAAGCTTTCTTT. Protein product: CASSPFPGQQNTEAFF.